What follows are 16 T cell receptor beta chains derived from one specimen sequenced in a study of T cell responses to AZD1222 COVID-19 vaccine (dated by TCRdb to 2020 to 2022). Preparation of the library involved the immunoSEQ multiplex PCR assay. TCRdb carries this immuneACCESS record with in-frame sequences only. Its versions omit some clonotypes, under half of them owing to an unresolved V gene in the studies checked, with the rest unexplained. The sample yields about 150,000 clones; more than 90% were counted once. The ten largest clones represent roughly 1.6% of the sample. According to the study, the label for this sample's time point signals: about 28 days (+/-7) after the second vaccine dose. The specimen comprised peripheral blood, sampled 28 days after the second AZD1222 dose. The receptor set was obtained from an adult who received the AZD1222 COVID-19 vaccine.

The chain has TRBV30 and TRBJ2-7; perhaps TRBD1 as D (6 bases). Germline loops: CDR1 GTSNPN, CDR2 SVGIG (reference sequence). CDR3 length: 12 residues. Trimming cost V 7 bases and J 3 bases, with 13 bases left between them. CDR3 coding DNA: TGTGCCTACTCGGGACACGGCTACGAGCAGTACTTC. The encoded protein is CAYSGHGYEQYF. The complete variable domain, with remaining parts taken from reference TRBV30 and TRBJ2-7, reads SQTIHQWPATLVQPVGSPLSLECTVEGTSNPNLYWYRQAAGRGLQLLFYSVGIGQISSEVPQNLSASRPQDRQFILSSKKLLLSDSGFYLCAYSGHGYEQYFGPGTRLTVT.

V gene TRBV2 combines with J gene TRBJ2-1; D call uncertain. With 8 bases removed from V and 15 bases from J, the gap between germline ends came to 8 bases. The V gene's germline CDR1 is SNHLY and CDR2 FYNNEI. The CDR3 runs to 8 residues. The DNA for the CDR3 is TGTGCCAGCGGATTTGGGTTCTTC. Protein: CASGFGFF.

This rearrangement joins TRBV3-1 (or the pseudogene TRBV3-2) to TRBJ1-2, with 11 bases that match TRBD1. This CDR3 contains 16 residues. Germline V gene data show CDR1 as LGHDT and CDR2 as YNNKEL (reference sequence). J lost 4 bases, V lost 4 bases, and 8 bases had no gene match. The CDR3 here is CASSPLRTGGLYGYTF. Written as DNA, the CDR3 is TGTGCCAGCAGCCCCCTGCGGACAGGGGGCCTCTATGGCTACACCTTC.

The chain combines TRBV5-1 with TRBJ2-1; TRBD2 aligns across 11 bases. The trim removed 3 bases at V and 2 bases at J, leaving 4 bases unmatched. This CDR3 has 16 residues. Germline CDR1 and CDR2: SGHRS and YFSETQ. CDR3 nucleotides: TGCGCCAGCAGCTGGGGACTAGCGGTGACCTACAATGAGCAGTTCTTC. Residues: CASSWGLAVTYNEQFF.

The chain uses TRBV5-6 and TRBJ1-5; a possible D gene is TRBD1 (6 bases). Germline V gene data show CDR1 as SGHDT and CDR2 as YYEEEE. V lost 4 bases, J lost 5 bases, and 16 bases lay in between. This CDR3 has 15 amino acids. CDR3 in DNA: TGTGCCAGCAGCAGGAGGGGGGTCGGGCATCAGCCCCAGCATTTT. The encoded protein is CASSRRGVGHQPQHF.

The V gene is TRBV3-1 (or the pseudogene TRBV3-2), the J gene TRBJ2-7; D might be TRBD1 or TRBD2, each matching 5 bases. Per germline, CDR1 LGHDT and CDR2 YNNKEL (reference sequence). The CDR3 covers 13 residues. V was clipped by 3 bases and J by 3 bases, with 9 bases between them. The CDR3 loop is CASSHGGDYEQYF. The CDR3 nucleotides read TGTGCCAGCAGCCATGGGGGAGACTACGAGCAGTACTTC.

The chain combines TRBV4-1 with TRBJ2-3; TRBD2 aligns across 7 bases. The V and J ends lost 1 base and 5 bases, in that order; junction bases with no gene match: 6. Germline lookup yields CDR1 MGHRA and CDR2 YSYEKL. The CDR3 has 15 residues. CDR3 protein: CASSQGQGGGDTQYF. The CDR3 bases are TGCGCCAGCAGCCAAGGGCAGGGCGGGGGAGATACGCAGTATTTT.

The J gene is TRBJ2-7, the V gene TRBV1. TRBV1 counts as a pseudogene. The CDR3 sequence is 10 residues long. Written as DNA, the CDR3 is TGCACCAGCCCGCCATACGAGCAGTACTTC. It codes for CTSPPYEQYF.

The V and J genes are TRBV7-9 and TRBJ1-2, with D possibly matching TRBD1 (5 bases). Germline assignment: CDR1 SEHNR and CDR2 FQNEAQ (reference sequence). The CDR3 runs 13 residues. Trimming took 1 base from V and 4 from J, leaving 7 bases between them. The CDR3 nucleotides are TGTGCCAGCAGCTTAGGGACAAGCTATGGCTACACCTTC. Translating it yields CASSLGTSYGYTF.

The chain joins TRBV23-1 to TRBJ1-1; D is undetermined. TRBV23-1 is an ORF, with its function uncertain. CDR3 length: 14 residues. Trimming removed 0 bases at V and 1 base at J, with 6 bases between. The chain's CDR3 is CASSQSAENTEAFF. CDR3 bases: TGCGCCAGCAGTCAATCGGCGGAGAACACTGAAGCTTTCTTT.

The chain has TRBV11-3 and TRBJ1-3; D gene ambiguous. V was cut by 5 bases and J by 8 bases, with 10 bases left in between. CDR3 length: 12 amino acids. Germline-derived CDR1 and CDR2 are SGHNT and YENEEA. The CDR3 protein is CASSLSGDTIYF. DNA for the CDR3: TGTGCCAGCAGCCTCAGTGGGGACACCATATATTTT.

Comment on this clone: One junction end disagrees with the germline gene, perhaps due to a read error. The V and J genes are TRBV5-1 and TRBJ1-2; 8 bases map to TRBD1. The CDR3 length is 15 residues. CDR1 and CDR2 (germline): SGHRS, YFSETQ. CDR3 nucleotides: TGCGCCAGCAGATCAACAGGGGGAACTAATTATGGCTACACCTTC. Protein sequence: CASRSTGGTNYGYTF.

The genes are TRBV6-6 and TRBJ2-7; a possible D gene is TRBD2 (6 bases). Trimming shortened V by 8 bases and J by 3 bases, and 14 bases separated the two germline ends. The germline CDR1 and CDR2 sequences are MNHNY and SVGAGI (reference sequence). The CDR3 contains 13 residues. DNA of the CDR3: TGTGCCAGCCACCCGGGACTTTACTACGAGCAGTACTTC. The encoded protein is CASHPGLYYEQYF.

The gene calls are TRBV7-2 and TRBJ1-1; TRBD1 agrees at 8 bases. This CDR3 has 13 amino acids. J lost 3 bases, V lost 5 bases, and 2 bases had no gene match. Germline loops: CDR1 SGHTA, CDR2 FQGNSA. The CDR3 sequence is CASSQDRDTEAFF. As DNA, the CDR3 is TGTGCCAGCAGCCAGGACAGGGACACTGAAGCTTTCTTT.

The rearrangement links TRBV7-9 to TRBJ1-1; weak D call: TRBD1 (6 bases). The V and J ends lost 0 bases and 4 bases respectively, with 9 bases between them. Looked up from germline, CDR1 is SEHNR and CDR2 is FQNEAQ (reference sequence). The CDR3 is 14 residues long. CDR3 loop: CASSLAGGVTEAFF. As DNA, the CDR3 is TGTGCCAGCAGCTTAGCGGGGGGCGTCACTGAAGCTTTCTTT.

The chain carries TRBV6-5 and TRBJ1-3; possible D gene TRBD1, 5 bases. The CDR3 covers 16 residues. The germline gives CDR1 MNHEY, CDR2 SVGAGI. Trimming left V 0 bases short and J 4 bases short, with 13 bases between. The CDR3 is CASSYSTVPWGNTIYF. CDR3 in DNA: TGTGCCAGCAGTTACTCGACAGTGCCATGGGGAAACACCATATATTTT.